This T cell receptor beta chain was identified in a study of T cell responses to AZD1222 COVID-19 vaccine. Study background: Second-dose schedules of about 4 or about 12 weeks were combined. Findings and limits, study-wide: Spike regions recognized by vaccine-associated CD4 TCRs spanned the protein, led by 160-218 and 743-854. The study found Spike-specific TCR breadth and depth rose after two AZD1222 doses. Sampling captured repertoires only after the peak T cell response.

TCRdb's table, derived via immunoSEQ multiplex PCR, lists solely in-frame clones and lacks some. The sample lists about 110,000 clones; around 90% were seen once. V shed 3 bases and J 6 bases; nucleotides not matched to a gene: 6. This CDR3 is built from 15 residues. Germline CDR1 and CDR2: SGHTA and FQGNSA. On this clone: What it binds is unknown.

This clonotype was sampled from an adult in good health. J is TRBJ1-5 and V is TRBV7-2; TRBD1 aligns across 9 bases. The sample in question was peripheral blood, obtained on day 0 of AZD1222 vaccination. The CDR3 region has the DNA TGTGCCAGCAGCTTTACAGGGGGCTTGGGTCAGCCCCAGCATTTT. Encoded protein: CASSFTGGLGQPQHF. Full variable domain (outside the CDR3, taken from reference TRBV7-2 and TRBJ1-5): GAGVSQSPSNKVTEKGKDVELRCDPISGHTALYWYRQSLGQGLEFLIYFQGNSAPDKSGLPSDRFSAERTGGSVSTLTIQRTQQEDSAVYLCASSFTGGLGQPQHFGDGTRLSIL.